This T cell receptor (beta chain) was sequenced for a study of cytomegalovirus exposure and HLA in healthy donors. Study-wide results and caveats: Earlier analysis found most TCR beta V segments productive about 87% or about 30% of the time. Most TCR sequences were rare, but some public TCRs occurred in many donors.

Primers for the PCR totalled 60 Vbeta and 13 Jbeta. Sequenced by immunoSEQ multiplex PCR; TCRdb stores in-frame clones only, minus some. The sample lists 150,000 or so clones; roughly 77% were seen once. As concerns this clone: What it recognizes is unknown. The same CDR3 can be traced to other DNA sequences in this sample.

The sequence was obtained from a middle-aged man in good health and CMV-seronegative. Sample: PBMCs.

DNA of the CDR3: TGCGCCAGCAGTTTAGGGACAGCTGCCTACGAGCAGTACTTC. Its translation: CASSLGTAAYEQYF. The chain recombines TRBV5-1 with TRBJ2-7, with 7 bases that match TRBD1. V lost 5 bases, J lost 2 bases, and 7 bases stayed unmatched. This CDR3 has 14 amino acids. Germline V gives CDR1 SGHRS, CDR2 YFSETQ.